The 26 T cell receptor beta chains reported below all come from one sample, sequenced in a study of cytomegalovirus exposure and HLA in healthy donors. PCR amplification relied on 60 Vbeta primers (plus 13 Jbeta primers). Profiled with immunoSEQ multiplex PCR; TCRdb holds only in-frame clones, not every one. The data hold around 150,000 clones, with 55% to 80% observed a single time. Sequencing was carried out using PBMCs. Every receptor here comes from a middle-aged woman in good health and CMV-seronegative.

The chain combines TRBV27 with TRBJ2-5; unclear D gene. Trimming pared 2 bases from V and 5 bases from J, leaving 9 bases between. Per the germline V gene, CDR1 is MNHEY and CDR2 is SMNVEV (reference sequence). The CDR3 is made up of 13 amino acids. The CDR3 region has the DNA TGTGCCAGCAGTTTAGCCCCCCGGGAGACCCAGTACTTC. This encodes CASSLAPRETQYF.

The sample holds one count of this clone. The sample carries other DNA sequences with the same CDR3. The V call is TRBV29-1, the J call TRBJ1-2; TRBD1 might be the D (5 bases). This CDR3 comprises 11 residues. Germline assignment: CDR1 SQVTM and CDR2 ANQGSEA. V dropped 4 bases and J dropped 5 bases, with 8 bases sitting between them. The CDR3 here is CSVGGAYGYTF. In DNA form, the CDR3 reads TGCAGCGTTGGTGGGGCATATGGCTACACCTTC.

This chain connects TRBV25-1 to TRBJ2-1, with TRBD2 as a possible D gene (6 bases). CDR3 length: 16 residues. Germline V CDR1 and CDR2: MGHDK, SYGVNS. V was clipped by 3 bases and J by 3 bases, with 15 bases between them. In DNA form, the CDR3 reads TGTGCCAGCAGTGACGTTAGGGAGGCCTTCTACAATGAGCAGTTCTTC. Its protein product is CASSDVREAFYNEQFF.

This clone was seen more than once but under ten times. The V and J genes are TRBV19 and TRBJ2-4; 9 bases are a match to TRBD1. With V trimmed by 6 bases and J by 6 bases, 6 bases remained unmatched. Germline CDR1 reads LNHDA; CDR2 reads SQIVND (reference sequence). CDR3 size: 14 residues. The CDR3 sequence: CASRTTGGGNIQYF. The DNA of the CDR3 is TGTGCCAGTAGAACTACAGGGGGCGGAAACATTCAGTACTTC.

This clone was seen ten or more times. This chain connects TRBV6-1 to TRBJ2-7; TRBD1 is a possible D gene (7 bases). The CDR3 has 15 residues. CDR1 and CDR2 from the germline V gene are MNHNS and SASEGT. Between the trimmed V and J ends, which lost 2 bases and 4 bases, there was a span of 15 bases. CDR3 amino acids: CASSETAGGSYEQYF. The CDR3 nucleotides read TGTGCCAGCAGTGAAACCGCAGGGGGGTCGTACGAGCAGTACTTC.

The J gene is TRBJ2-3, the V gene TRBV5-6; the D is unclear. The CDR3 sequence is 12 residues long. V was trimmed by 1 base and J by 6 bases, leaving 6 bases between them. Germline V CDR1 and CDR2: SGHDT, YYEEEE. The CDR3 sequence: CASSLSEDTQYF. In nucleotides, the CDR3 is TGTGCCAGCAGCTTGTCCGAGGATACGCAGTATTTT.

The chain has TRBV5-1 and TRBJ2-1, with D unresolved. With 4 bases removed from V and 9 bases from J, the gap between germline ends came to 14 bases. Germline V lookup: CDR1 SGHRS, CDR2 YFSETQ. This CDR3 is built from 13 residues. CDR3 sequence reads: CASSPSVDSEQFF. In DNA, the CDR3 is TGCGCCAGCAGCCCCTCAGTCGACTCTGAGCAGTTCTTC.

CDR3 nucleotides: TGCGCCAGCAGCTTGGAGGCTAGCGGCCCTCGGTCCTACGAGCAGTACTTC. The encoded protein is CASSLEASGPRSYEQYF. The chain is built from TRBV5-1 and TRBJ2-7; 7 bases match TRBD2. The V segment lost 0 bases and the J segment 1 base; nucleotides outside the gene matches: 10. The CDR3 contains 17 residues. Germline-derived CDR1 and CDR2 are SGHRS and YFSETQ.

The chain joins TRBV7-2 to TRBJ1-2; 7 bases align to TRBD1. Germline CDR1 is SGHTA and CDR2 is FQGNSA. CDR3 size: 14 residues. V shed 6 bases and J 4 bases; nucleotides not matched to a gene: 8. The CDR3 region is CASSLPGQFYGYTF. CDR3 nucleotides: TGTGCCAGCAGTTTACCGGGACAGTTCTATGGCTACACCTTC.

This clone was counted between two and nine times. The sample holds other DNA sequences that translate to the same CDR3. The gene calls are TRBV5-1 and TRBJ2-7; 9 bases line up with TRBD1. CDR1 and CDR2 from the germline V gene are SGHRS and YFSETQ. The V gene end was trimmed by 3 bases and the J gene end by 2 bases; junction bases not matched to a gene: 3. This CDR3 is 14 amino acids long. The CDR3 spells CASSSGTGTYEQYF. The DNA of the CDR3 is TGCGCCAGCAGCTCAGGGACAGGGACCTACGAGCAGTACTTC.

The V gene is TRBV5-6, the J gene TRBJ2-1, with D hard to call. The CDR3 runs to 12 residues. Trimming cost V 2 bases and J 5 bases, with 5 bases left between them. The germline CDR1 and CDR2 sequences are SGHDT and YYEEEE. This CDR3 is CASSFQDNEQFF. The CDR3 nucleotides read TGTGCCAGCAGCTTCCAGGACAATGAGCAGTTCTTC.

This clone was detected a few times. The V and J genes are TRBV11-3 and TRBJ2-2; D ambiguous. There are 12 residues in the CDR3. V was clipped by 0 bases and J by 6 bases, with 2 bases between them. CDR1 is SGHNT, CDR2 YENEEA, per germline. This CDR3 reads CASSLDSGELFF. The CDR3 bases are TGTGCCAGCAGCTTAGACTCCGGGGAGCTGTTTTTT.

The CDR3: CAISPDRDGYTF. The DNA for the CDR3 is TGTGCCATCAGTCCGGACAGGGATGGCTACACCTTC. The chain carries TRBV10-3 and TRBJ1-2; TRBD1 matches 8 bases. Per the germline V gene, CDR1 is ENHRY and CDR2 is SYGVKD. Trimming cost V 5 bases and J 6 bases; bases outside gene matches: 2. CDR3 length: 12 amino acids.

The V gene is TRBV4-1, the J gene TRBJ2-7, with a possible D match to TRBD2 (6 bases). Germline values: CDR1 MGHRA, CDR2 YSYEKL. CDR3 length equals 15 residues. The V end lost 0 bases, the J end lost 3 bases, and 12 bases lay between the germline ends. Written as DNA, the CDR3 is TGCGCCAGCAGCCAAGATAGCGGCAGGGTCTACGAGCAGTACTTC. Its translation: CASSQDSGRVYEQYF.

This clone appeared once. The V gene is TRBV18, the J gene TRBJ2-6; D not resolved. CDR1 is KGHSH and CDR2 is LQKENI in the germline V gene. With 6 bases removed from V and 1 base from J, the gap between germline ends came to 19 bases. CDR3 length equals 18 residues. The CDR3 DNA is TGTGCCAGCTCCTTGTCCGGCGGATTATTGTCTGGGGCCAACGTCCTGACTTTC. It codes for CASSLSGGLLSGANVLTF.

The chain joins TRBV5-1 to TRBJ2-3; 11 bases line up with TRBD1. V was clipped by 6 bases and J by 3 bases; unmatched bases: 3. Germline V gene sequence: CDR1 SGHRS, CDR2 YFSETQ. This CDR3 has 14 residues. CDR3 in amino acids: CASTGTGGTDTQYF. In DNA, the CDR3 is TGCGCCAGCACCGGGACAGGGGGTACAGATACGCAGTATTTT.

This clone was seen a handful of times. Here the CDR3 reads CASSFPPWGTEKLFF. The CDR3 region has the DNA TGTGCCAGCAGTTTCCCGCCCTGGGGCACGGAAAAACTGTTTTTT. The chain has TRBV25-1 and TRBJ1-4; D may be TRBD1 (5 bases). Germline V CDR1 and CDR2: MGHDK, SYGVNS. This CDR3 has 15 residues. Trimming stripped 5 bases from V and 8 bases from J, with 18 bases between.

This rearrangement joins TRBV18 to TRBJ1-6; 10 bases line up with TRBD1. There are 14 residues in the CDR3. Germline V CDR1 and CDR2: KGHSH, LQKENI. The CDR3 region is CAGQGGSYNSPLHF. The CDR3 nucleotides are TGTGCAGGACAGGGGGGCTCCTATAATTCACCCCTCCACTTT. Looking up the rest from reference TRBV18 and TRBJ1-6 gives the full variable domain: NAGVMQNPRHLVRRRGQEARLRCSPMKGHSHVYWYRQLPEEGLKFMVYLQKENIIDESGMPKERFSAEFPKEGPSILRIQQVVRGDSAAYFCAGQGGSYNSPLHFGNGTRLTVT.

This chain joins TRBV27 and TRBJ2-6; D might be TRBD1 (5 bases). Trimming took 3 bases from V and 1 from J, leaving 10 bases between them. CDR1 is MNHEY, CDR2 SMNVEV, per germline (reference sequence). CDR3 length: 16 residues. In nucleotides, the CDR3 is TGTGCCAGCAGTTTTGCCTCAGGGTCTGGGGCCAACGTCCTGACTTTC. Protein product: CASSFASGSGANVLTF.

As DNA, the CDR3 is TGCGCCAGCAGCCAGACTGGCTCCTACGAGCAGTACTTC. Amino acids: CASSQTGSYEQYF. This chain uses TRBV4-1 with TRBJ2-7; D uncertain. Germline CDR1 reads MGHRA; CDR2 reads YSYEKL. The CDR3 spans 13 residues. Trimming pared 3 bases from V and 0 bases from J, leaving 6 bases between.

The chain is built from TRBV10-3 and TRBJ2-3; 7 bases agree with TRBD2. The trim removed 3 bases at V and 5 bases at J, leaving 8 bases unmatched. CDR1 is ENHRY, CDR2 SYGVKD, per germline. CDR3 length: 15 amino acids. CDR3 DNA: TGTGCCATCAGTGATTTTTCGGCGGGGGAAGATACGCAGTATTTT. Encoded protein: CAISDFSAGEDTQYF.

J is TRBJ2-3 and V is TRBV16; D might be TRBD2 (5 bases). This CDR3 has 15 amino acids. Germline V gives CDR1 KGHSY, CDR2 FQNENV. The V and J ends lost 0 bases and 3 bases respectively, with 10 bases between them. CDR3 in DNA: TGTGCCAGCAGCCAATCCCGGGGATGGACAGATACGCAGTATTTT. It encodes CASSQSRGWTDTQYF.

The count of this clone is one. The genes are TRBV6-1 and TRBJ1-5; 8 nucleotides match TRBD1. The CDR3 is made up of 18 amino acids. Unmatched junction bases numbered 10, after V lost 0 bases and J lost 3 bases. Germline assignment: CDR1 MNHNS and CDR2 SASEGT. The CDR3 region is CASSEARTGRRTNQPQHF. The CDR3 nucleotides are TGTGCCAGCAGTGAAGCTAGGACAGGGCGGAGGACCAATCAGCCCCAGCATTTT.

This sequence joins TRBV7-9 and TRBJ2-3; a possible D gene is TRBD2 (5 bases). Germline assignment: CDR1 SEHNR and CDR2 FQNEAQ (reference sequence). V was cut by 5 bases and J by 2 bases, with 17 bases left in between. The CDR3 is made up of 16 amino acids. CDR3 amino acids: CASSPPGTRATDTQYF. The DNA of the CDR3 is TGTGCCAGCAGCCCCCCGGGCACTAGAGCCACAGATACGCAGTATTTT.

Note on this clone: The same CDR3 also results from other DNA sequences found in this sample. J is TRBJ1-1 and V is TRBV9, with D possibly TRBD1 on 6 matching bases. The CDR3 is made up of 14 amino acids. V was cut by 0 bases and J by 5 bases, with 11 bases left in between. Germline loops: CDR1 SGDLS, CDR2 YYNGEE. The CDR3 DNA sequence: TGTGCCAGCAGCGTAGCTGGGGGCGGGACTGAAGCTTTCTTT. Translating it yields CASSVAGGGTEAFF.

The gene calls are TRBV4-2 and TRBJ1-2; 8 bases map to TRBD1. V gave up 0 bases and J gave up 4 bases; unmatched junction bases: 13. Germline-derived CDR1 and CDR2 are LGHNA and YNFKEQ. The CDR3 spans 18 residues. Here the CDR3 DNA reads TGTGCCAGCAGCCAAGACAGGGGGCGCGAATGGGGTTTCTATGGCTACACCTTC. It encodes CASSQDRGREWGFYGYTF.